The present T cell receptor beta chain was sequenced within a study of CD8+CD57+ T cells in acquired aplastic anemia. Genomic DNA templated the TCR beta VDJ and CDR3 profiling. TCRdb re-called the reads through MiXCR, storing one row per CDR3 protein. Of 150,000 to 200,000 distinct CDR3 sequences listed, under 55% are singletons. This CDR3 contains 14 residues. Germline CDR1 and CDR2: SQVTM and ANQGSEA. V dropped 1 base and J dropped 2 bases, with 11 bases sitting between them. The sample comprised sorted CD4+, CD8+, or CD8+CD57+ T cells (not recorded which) from PBMCs. The chain recombines TRBV29-1 with TRBJ2-5; either TRBD1 or TRBD2 may fit D (5 bases each). The clonotype originates from a human donor in good health. CDR3 bases: TGCAGCGTTGAAGGCGGGCCAGGGCAAGAGACCCAGTACTTC. Its protein is CSVEGGPGQETQYF.